Listed here are 14 T cell receptor beta chains from one sample, sequenced in a study of blood T cells in healthy people across ages. Combining a sample-barcoded 5' primer with a J-beta primer mix, a second PCR ran for about 6 to 12 cycles. MiXCR was run by TCRdb on the 5' RACE reads, yielding one entry per CDR3 protein. The table has around 2 million distinct CDR3 sequences, about two fifths seen once. The source material was blood. Receptors originate from a human donor in good health.

The V call is TRBV7-2, the J call TRBJ2-5, with TRBD1 identical over 7 bases. This CDR3 spans 16 amino acids. CDR1 and CDR2 from the germline V gene are SGHTA and FQGNSA. With V trimmed by 4 bases and J by 4 bases, 12 bases remained unmatched. CDR3 sequence: CASSSTRQGSGETQYF. The CDR3 DNA follows: TGTGCCAGCAGCTCAACTCGACAGGGTTCAGGAGAGACCCAGTACTTC.

The sample holds many counts of this clonotype. The chain has TRBV7-3 and TRBJ1-2; TRBD1 matches at 7 bases. V shed 5 bases, J shed 10 bases, and the junction held 10 bases outside the gene matches. The CDR3 covers 13 residues. Germline CDR1 SGHTA, CDR2 FQGTGA. CDR3 protein: CASSPDRARPYTF. CDR3 DNA: TGTGCCAGCAGCCCCGACAGGGCCCGACCCTACACCTTC. Drawing the rest from reference TRBV7-3 and TRBJ1-2, the complete variable domain is GAGVSQTPSNKVTEKGKYVELRCDPISGHTALYWYRQSLGQGPEFLIYFQGTGAADDSGLPNDRFFAVRPEGSVSTLKIQRTERGDSAVYLCASSPDRARPYTFGSGTRLTVV.

In DNA form, the CDR3 reads TGTGCCAGGCGGACAGCTAGCACAGATACGCAGTATTTT. Translation: CARRTASTDTQYF. V is TRBV2 and J is TRBJ2-3; tentative D call: TRBD1 (6 bases). The germline gives CDR1 SNHLY, CDR2 FYNNEI. This CDR3 region has 13 residues. V dropped 9 bases and J dropped 0 bases, with 10 bases sitting between them.

The J gene is TRBJ1-2, the V gene TRBV6-5, with TRBD1 matching over 8 bases. V lost 2 bases, J lost 8 bases, and 7 bases stayed unmatched. This CDR3 has 14 amino acids. Germline CDR1 MNHEY, CDR2 SVGAGI. CDR3 sequence (DNA): TGTGCCAGCAGTTACGACAGGGGCGGATGGGGCTACACCTTC. Its translation: CASSYDRGGWGYTF.

The V call is TRBV20-1, the J call TRBJ2-7; D is uncertain. The ends were cut back, 3 bases at V and 0 bases at J, with 12 bases in the middle. The CDR3 sequence is 14 residues long. CDR1 is DFQATT, CDR2 SNEGSKA, per germline (reference sequence). The CDR3 sequence: CSASQHSTSYEQYF. The DNA for the CDR3 is TGCAGTGCTAGCCAACACTCAACCTCCTACGAGCAGTACTTC.

The chain uses TRBV27 and TRBJ2-3; 7 bases match TRBD1. Germline-derived CDR1 and CDR2 are MNHEY and SMNVEV (reference sequence). J was trimmed by 5 bases and V by 6 bases; bases with no gene match: 17. This CDR3 region has 17 residues. CDR3 region: CASSLLYGTGVLDTQYF. As DNA, the CDR3 is TGTGCCAGCAGCCTTCTTTACGGAACAGGGGTCTTAGATACGCAGTATTTT.

This clonotype was seen a handful of times. This chain connects TRBV2 to TRBJ2-3; D unresolved. The CDR3 consists of 12 residues. Germline lookup yields CDR1 SNHLY and CDR2 FYNNEI. Trimming stripped 7 bases from V and 1 base from J, with 6 bases between. The CDR3 loop is CASTRGTDTQYF. As DNA, the CDR3 is TGTGCCAGCACTCGTGGCACAGATACGCAGTATTTT.

This clonotype was found a few times. V and J are TRBV4-3 and TRBJ2-1; D gene unclear. Per the germline V gene, CDR1 is LGHNA and CDR2 is YSLEER. This CDR3 contains 17 residues. Deletions cut 0 bases from V and 4 bases from J, with 16 bases between. The CDR3 loop is CASSQEARPRYYNEQFF. CDR3 sequence (DNA): TGCGCCAGCAGCCAAGAAGCCCGTCCCCGCTATTACAATGAGCAGTTCTTC.

The rearrangement links TRBV25-1 to TRBJ2-1; the match to TRBD2 covers 8 bases. This CDR3 spans 15 amino acids. Per germline, CDR1 MGHDK and CDR2 SYGVNS. Trimming at V came to 7 bases and at J to 5 bases, leaving 10 bases not matched to a gene. Here the CDR3 reads CASIRGGGHHNEQFF. The CDR3 DNA reads as TGTGCCAGCATTCGAGGCGGGGGGCACCACAATGAGCAGTTCTTC. Based on the CDR3 plus reference TRBV25-1 and TRBJ2-1, the full variable domain is EADIYQTPRYLVIGTGKKITLECSQTMGHDKMYWYQQDPGMELHLIHYSYGVNSTEKGDLSSESTVSRIRTEHFPLTLESARPSHTSQYLCASIRGGGHHNEQFFGPGTRLTVL.

The sample holds a few counts of this clonotype. The chain uses TRBV6-6 and TRBJ2-6; D is unclear. This CDR3 is built from 15 residues. Per the germline V gene, CDR1 is MNHNY and CDR2 is SVGAGI (reference sequence). V lost 2 bases and J lost 1, with 6 bases in between. CDR3: CASSYAESGANVLTF. The CDR3, as DNA: TGTGCCAGCAGTTACGCAGAGTCTGGGGCCAACGTCCTGACTTTC.

This clonotype was observed a handful of times. The chain is built from TRBV10-3 and TRBJ2-3, with 7 bases fitting TRBD2. J gave up 4 bases and V 5 bases, and 9 bases lay outside the gene matches. The CDR3 is made up of 15 amino acids. Germline loops: CDR1 ENHRY, CDR2 SYGVKD. CDR3 DNA: TGTGCCATCAGTTCAGGGAGGGAGTTTTCAGATACGCAGTATTTT. Protein product: CAISSGREFSDTQYF.

The chain joins TRBV9 to TRBJ2-3; D remains unclear. Trimming cost V 0 bases and J 2 bases, with 10 bases left between them. Germline CDR1 is SGDLS and CDR2 is YYNGEE. The CDR3 length is 15 residues. Written as DNA, the CDR3 is TGTGCCAGCAGCGTAGAAGGATTCCACACAGATACGCAGTATTTT. Protein product: CASSVEGFHTDTQYF.

This clonotype was picked up many times. The genes are TRBV2 and TRBJ2-1, with unresolved D. The germline V gene has CDR1 SNHLY and CDR2 FYNNEI. This CDR3 comprises 11 residues. V was trimmed by 8 bases and J by 4 bases, leaving 6 bases between them. In DNA, the CDR3 is TGTGCCAGCCGCGTTTACAATGAGCAGTTCTTC. This translates into CASRVYNEQFF.

The rearrangement links TRBV29-1 to TRBJ2-3, with D perhaps given as TRBD1 or TRBD2 (5 bases each). Deletions cut 3 bases from V and 1 base from J, with 14 bases between. Germline loops: CDR1 SQVTM, CDR2 ANQGSEA. The CDR3 runs 15 residues. CDR3 sequence reads: CSVDGWQGGTDTQYF. In DNA, the CDR3 is TGCAGCGTTGATGGGTGGCAGGGAGGCACAGATACGCAGTATTTT.